These 24 T cell receptor beta chains were sequenced from one sample in a study of OX40 agonist ivuxolimab in advanced cancers. Measured with immunoSEQ multiplex PCR; TCRdb has only the in-frame clones, and not every one. The sample lists some 50,000 clones, over 80% occurring once. This specimen was CD4+ or CD8+ T cells sorted from blood, taken in a trial of the OX40 agonist ivuxolimab. These receptors were taken from an adult with an advanced solid tumor such as melanoma, head and neck, liver or kidney cancer.

The rearrangement uses TRBV15 and TRBJ1-5; a weak D match, TRBD1 (5 bases). The CDR3 loop spans 16 amino acids. Germline V lookup: CDR1 LNHNV, CDR2 YYDKDF (reference sequence). V was shortened by 1 base and J by 2 bases, with 12 bases between the two germline ends. DNA for the CDR3: TGTGCCACCAGCAGAGGGGCAGGGAGTGGCAATCAGCCCCAGCATTTT. Protein sequence: CATSRGAGSGNQPQHF.

The rearrangement uses TRBV11-1 and TRBJ2-2, with D unresolved. Germline assignment: CDR1 SGHAT and CDR2 FQDESV (reference sequence). CDR3 length equals 14 residues. V was trimmed by 0 bases and J by 5 bases, leaving 7 bases between them. CDR3 sequence: CASSLAGQTGELFF. CDR3 bases: TGTGCCAGCAGCTTAGCAGGGCAGACCGGGGAGCTGTTTTTT.

This sequence joins TRBV11-2 and TRBJ1-5; TRBD1 is a possible D gene (6 bases). CDR3 length equals 17 residues. The V end was cut by 5 bases, the J end by 1 base, with 18 bases between. The germline CDR1 and CDR2 sequences are SGHAT and FQNNGV. As DNA, the CDR3 is TGTGCCAGCAGCCCACTGGCGGGGGCGCGGAGCAATCAGCCCCAGCATTTT. The encoded protein is CASSPLAGARSNQPQHF.

This sequence joins TRBV6-1 and TRBJ2-7; TRBD1 matches at 8 bases. This CDR3 comprises 15 residues. The V segment lost 3 bases and the J segment 2 bases; nucleotides outside the gene matches: 6. Germline assignment: CDR1 MNHNS and CDR2 SASEGT. Here the CDR3 reads CASSDNQGATYEQYF. The CDR3 bases are TGTGCCAGCAGTGACAACCAGGGGGCCACCTACGAGCAGTACTTC.

The rearrangement links TRBV29-1 to TRBJ2-7, with 7 bases that match TRBD2. CDR1 and CDR2 from the germline V gene are SQVTM and ANQGSEA. The CDR3 consists of 14 residues. V lost 4 bases, J lost 4 bases, and 10 bases stayed unmatched. The CDR3: CSVVSSGPPYEQYF. CDR3 DNA: TGCAGCGTTGTGTCTAGCGGACCGCCTTACGAGCAGTACTTC.

J is TRBJ2-5 and V is TRBV7-9; D is possibly TRBD1 (6 bases). V lost 8 bases and J lost 5, with 12 bases in between. The CDR3 covers 12 residues. CDR1 is SEHNR and CDR2 is FQNEAQ in the germline V gene (reference sequence). The CDR3 reads CASSRGHETQYF. The CDR3 nucleotides read TGTGCCAGCTCTCGGGGACATGAGACCCAGTACTTC. The whole variable domain, filled in from reference TRBV7-9 and TRBJ2-5, reads DTGVSQNPRHKITKRGQNVTFRCDPISEHNRLYWYRQTLGQGPEFLTYFQNEAQLEKSRLLSDRFSAERPKGSFSTLEIQRTEQGDSAMYLCASSRGHETQYFGPGTRLLVL.

A word on this clone: A read error may account for a junction end that differs from germline. CDR3 sequence reads: CASSLGARIETQYF. The CDR3 DNA reads as TGTGCCAGCAGTTTAGGGGCCCGGATAGAGACCCAGTACTTC. V is TRBV11-1 and J is TRBJ2-5; the D gene is possibly TRBD1 (5 bases). Per germline, CDR1 SGHAT and CDR2 FQDESV (reference sequence). There are 14 residues in the CDR3.

This sequence joins TRBV5-5 and TRBJ1-6; tentatively, D is TRBD1 (5 bases). The CDR3 is 14 residues long. Germline CDR1 reads SGHKS; CDR2 reads YYEKEE (reference sequence). The V gene lost 4 bases and the J gene lost 10 bases, with 15 bases spanning the gap. CDR3: CASSREGAGSPLHF. In DNA form, the CDR3 reads TGTGCCAGCAGCCGAGAAGGGGCGGGATCACCCCTCCACTTT.

This chain joins TRBV30 and TRBJ1-4, with TRBD1 identical over 7 bases. The trim removed 0 bases at V and 5 bases at J, leaving 6 bases unmatched. The CDR3 contains 15 residues. The germline CDR1 and CDR2 sequences are GTSNPN and SVGIG (reference sequence). As DNA, the CDR3 is TGTGCCTGGAGTGTGGGTCAGGGGGAGAATGAAAAACTGTTTTTT. It codes for CAWSVGQGENEKLFF.

The chain employs TRBV6-5 and TRBJ2-7, with 7 nucleotides matching TRBD1. This CDR3 spans 15 amino acids. V lost 5 bases to trimming and J lost 2 bases; unmatched junction nucleotides: 9. Per germline, CDR1 MNHEY and CDR2 SVGAGI. CDR3 in amino acids: CASSPLSGTAYEQYF. The CDR3 region has the DNA TGTGCCAGCAGTCCCCTTTCCGGGACAGCCTACGAGCAGTACTTC.

The gene calls are TRBV7-8 and TRBJ1-1; D is undetermined. Germline V gene lookup returns CDR1 SGHVS and CDR2 FQNEAQ. V was trimmed by 6 bases and J by 2 bases, leaving 10 bases between them. The length of the CDR3 is 13 residues. In DNA, the CDR3 is TGTGCCAGCAGTGTCAGCCTAAACACTGAAGCTTTCTTT. This sequence encodes CASSVSLNTEAFF. Variable domain in full (rest from reference TRBV7-8 and TRBJ1-1): GAGVSQSPRYKVAKRGQDVALRCDPISGHVSLFWYQQALGQGPEFLTYFQNEAQLDKSGLPSDRFFAERPEGSVSTLKIQRTQQEDSAVYLCASSVSLNTEAFFGQGTRLTVV.

The chain is built from TRBV2 and TRBJ2-7, with 7 bases lining up with TRBD2. Germline-derived CDR1 and CDR2 are SNHLY and FYNNEI. This CDR3 has 11 amino acids. The junction had 1 base not matched to a gene; V was cut back by 8 bases and J by 3 bases. CDR3 sequence (DNA): TGTGCCAGCGGACTAGACTACGAGCAGTACTTC. This gives the protein CASGLDYEQYF.

The genes are TRBV4-3 and TRBJ1-2, with 10 bases aligning to TRBD1. Germline CDR1 and CDR2: LGHNA and YSLEER. The V and J ends lost 1 base and 7 bases, in that order; junction bases with no gene match: 12. This CDR3 has 17 residues. The CDR3 region has the DNA TGCGCCAGCAGCCAAGCCTCCCGCCGGGACAGGGGAGGTGGCTACACCTTC. Translated: CASSQASRRDRGGGYTF.

The V and J genes are TRBV11-2 and TRBJ2-2; D possibly corresponds to TRBD1 (5 bases). The CDR3 length is 16 residues. Germline-derived CDR1 and CDR2 are SGHAT and FQNNGV. Trimming took 3 bases from V and 6 from J, leaving 17 bases between them. For the CDR3, the DNA is TGTGCCAGCAGCTTCTTCGCAGGGTTGGTTTCCGGGGAGCTGTTTTTT. This sequence encodes CASSFFAGLVSGELFF.

The chain carries TRBV7-2 and TRBJ2-5; no firm D call. The CDR3 covers 14 residues. The ends were cut back, 2 bases at V and 1 base at J, with 8 bases in the middle. Germline-derived CDR1 and CDR2 are SGHTA and FQGNSA. This chain's CDR3 is CASSLRTAQETQYF. The CDR3, as DNA: TGTGCCAGCAGCTTAAGAACAGCCCAAGAGACCCAGTACTTC.

The rearrangement joins TRBV7-9 to TRBJ2-5, with 7 bases that match TRBD2. Germline V gives CDR1 SEHNR, CDR2 FQNEAQ (reference sequence). Trimming cost V 4 bases and J 5 bases; bases outside gene matches: 4. This CDR3 region has 13 residues. The CDR3 DNA is TGTGCCAGCAGCTGGGCGGGGGAGGAGACCCAGTACTTC. Amino acids: CASSWAGEETQYF.

This chain links TRBV12-1 with TRBJ2-1; no DNA check was done on the table's D call, TRBD1. TRBV12-1 is a pseudogene. The CDR3 has 14 residues. The CDR3 nucleotides read TGTGCCACCCCACAGGGGACGGCCTACAATGAGCAGTTCTTC. Translating it yields CATPQGTAYNEQFF.

CDR3 in amino acids: CASSSFRVATNEKLFF. The DNA of the CDR3 is TGTGCCAGCAGCAGCTTTCGGGTGGCAACTAATGAAAAACTGTTTTTT. The chain employs TRBV7-9 and TRBJ1-4, with no clear D. Germline assignment: CDR1 SEHNR and CDR2 FQNEAQ (reference sequence). Trimming removed 5 bases from V and 0 bases from J, with 13 bases in between. The CDR3 extends over 16 amino acids.

The J gene is TRBJ2-3, the V gene TRBV11-3, with D unresolved. Germline lookup yields CDR1 SGHNT and CDR2 YENEEA. The CDR3 runs 17 residues. The germline V and J ends were trimmed by 5 bases and 2 bases, with 20 bases remaining between them. The CDR3 is CASSPPSGFFNTDTQYF. The CDR3 bases are TGTGCCAGCAGCCCTCCCTCTGGGTTTTTCAACACAGATACGCAGTATTTT.

The J gene is TRBJ1-2, the V gene TRBV7-2, with D uncertain. CDR1 is SGHTA and CDR2 is FQGNSA in the germline V gene. CDR3 length: 15 amino acids. V shed 1 base and J shed 2 bases, with 11 bases lying between them. CDR3 DNA: TGTGCCAGCAGCTTAGGCCGGGCCGCGAACTATGGCTACACCTTC. Its translation is CASSLGRAANYGYTF.

The rearrangement links TRBV30 to TRBJ2-1; 8 nucleotides match TRBD1. The CDR3 totals 13 residues. After removal of 2 bases from V and 9 bases from J, the junction contained 6 bases not matched to a gene. Germline CDR1 reads GTSNPN; CDR2 reads SVGIG (reference sequence). CDR3 protein: CAWSFRGPGEQFF. CDR3 DNA: TGTGCCTGGAGTTTCAGGGGGCCAGGTGAGCAGTTCTTC.

This clone was picked up a small number of times. The gene calls are TRBV21-1 and TRBJ2-1. TRBV21-1 is a listed pseudogene. This CDR3 is 13 amino acids long. The chain's CDR3 is CASSKASESEQFF. DNA of the CDR3: TGTGCCAGCAGCAAAGCATCAGAGTCCGAGCAGTTCTTC.

The rearrangement uses TRBV5-6 and TRBJ1-1; possible D gene TRBD1, 6 bases. Germline values: CDR1 SGHDT, CDR2 YYEEEE. Trimming removed 4 bases from V and 1 base from J, with 14 bases in between. The CDR3 has 15 residues. Here the CDR3 reads CASSDNRAGNTEAFF. Here the CDR3 DNA reads TGTGCCAGCAGCGACAACAGGGCCGGGAACACTGAAGCTTTCTTT.

This rearrangement joins TRBV23-1 to TRBJ2-4; no clear D gene. TRBV23-1 is an ORF, with its function uncertain. This CDR3 is 14 amino acids long. V lost 2 bases to trimming and J lost 2 bases, with 7 bases between them. DNA for the CDR3: TGCGCCAGCAGTCAACCAGTTCCCAAAAACATTCAGTACTTC. Protein product: CASSQPVPKNIQYF.